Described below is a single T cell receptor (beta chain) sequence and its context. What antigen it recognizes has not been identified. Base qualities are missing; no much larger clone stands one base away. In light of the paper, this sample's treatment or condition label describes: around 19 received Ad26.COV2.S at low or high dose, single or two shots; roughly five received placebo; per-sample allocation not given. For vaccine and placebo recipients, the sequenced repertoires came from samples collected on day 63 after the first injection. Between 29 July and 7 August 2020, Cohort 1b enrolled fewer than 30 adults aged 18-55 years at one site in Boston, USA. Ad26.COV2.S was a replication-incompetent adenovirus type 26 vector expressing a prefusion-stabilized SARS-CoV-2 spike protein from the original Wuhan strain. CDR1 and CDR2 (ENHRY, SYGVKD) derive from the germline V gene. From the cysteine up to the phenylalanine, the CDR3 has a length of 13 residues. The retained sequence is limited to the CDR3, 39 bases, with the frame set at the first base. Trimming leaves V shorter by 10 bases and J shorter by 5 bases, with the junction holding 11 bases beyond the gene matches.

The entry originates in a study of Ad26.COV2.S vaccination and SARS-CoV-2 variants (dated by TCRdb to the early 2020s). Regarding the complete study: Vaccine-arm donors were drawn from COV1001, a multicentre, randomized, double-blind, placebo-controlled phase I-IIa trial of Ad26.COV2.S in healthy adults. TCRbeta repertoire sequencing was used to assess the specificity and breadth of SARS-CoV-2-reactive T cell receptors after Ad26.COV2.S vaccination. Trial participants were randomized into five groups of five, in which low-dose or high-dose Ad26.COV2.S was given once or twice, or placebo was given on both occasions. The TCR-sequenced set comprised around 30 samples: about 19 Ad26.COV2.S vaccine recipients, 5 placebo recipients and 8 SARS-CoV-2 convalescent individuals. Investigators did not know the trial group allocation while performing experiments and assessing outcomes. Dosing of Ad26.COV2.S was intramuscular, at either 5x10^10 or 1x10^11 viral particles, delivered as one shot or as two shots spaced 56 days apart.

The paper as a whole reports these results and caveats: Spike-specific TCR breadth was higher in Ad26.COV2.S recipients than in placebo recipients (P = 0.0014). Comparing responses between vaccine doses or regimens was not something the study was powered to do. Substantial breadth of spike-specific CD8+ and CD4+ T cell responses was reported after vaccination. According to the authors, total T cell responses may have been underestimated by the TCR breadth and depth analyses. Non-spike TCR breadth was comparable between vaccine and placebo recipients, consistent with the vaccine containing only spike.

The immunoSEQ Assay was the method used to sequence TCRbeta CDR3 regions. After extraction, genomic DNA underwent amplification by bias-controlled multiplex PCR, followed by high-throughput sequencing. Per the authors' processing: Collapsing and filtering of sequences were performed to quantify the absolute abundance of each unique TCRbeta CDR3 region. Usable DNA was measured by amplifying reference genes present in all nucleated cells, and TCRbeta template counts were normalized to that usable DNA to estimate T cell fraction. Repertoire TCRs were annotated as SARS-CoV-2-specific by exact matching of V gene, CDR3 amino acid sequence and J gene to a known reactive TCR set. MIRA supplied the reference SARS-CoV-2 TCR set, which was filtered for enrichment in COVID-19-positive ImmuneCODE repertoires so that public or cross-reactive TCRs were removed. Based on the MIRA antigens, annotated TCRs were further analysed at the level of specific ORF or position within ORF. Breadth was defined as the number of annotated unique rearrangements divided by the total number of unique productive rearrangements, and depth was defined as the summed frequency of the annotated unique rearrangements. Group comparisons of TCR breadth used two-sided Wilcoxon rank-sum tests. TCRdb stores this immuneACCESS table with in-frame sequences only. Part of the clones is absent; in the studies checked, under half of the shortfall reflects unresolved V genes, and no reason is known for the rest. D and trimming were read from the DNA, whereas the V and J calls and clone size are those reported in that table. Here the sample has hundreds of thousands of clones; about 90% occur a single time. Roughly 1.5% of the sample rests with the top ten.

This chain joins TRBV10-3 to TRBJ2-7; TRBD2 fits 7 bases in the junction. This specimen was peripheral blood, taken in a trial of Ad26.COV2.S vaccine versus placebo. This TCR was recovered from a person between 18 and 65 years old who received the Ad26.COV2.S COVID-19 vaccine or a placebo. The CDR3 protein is CATYSGLANEQYF. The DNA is TGTGCCACTTATAGCGGGCTAGCCAACGAGCAGTACTTC.